This TCR beta chain emerged from a study of CD8 T cells in Susac syndrome. The CDR3 loop spans 12 amino acids. The V end lost 6 bases, the J end lost 8 bases, and 10 bases lay between the germline ends. CDR1 is LGHDT, CDR2 YNNKEL, per germline (reference sequence). An amount of RNA that ranged from roughly 0.45 to 1 ug was reverse transcribed with random hexamers. TCRdb called the immunoSEQ multiplex PCR reads again in MiXCR, with one record for every CDR3 protein. The top ten hold about 0.26% of the sample, which has more than 130,000 distinct CDR3 sequences, over 85% seen once. The authors negatively isolated CD8+ and CD4+ T cells and FACS-enriched TEMRA cells.

The sample was CD8+ T cells from PBMCs. V gene TRBV3-1 combines with J gene TRBJ1-4, with unresolved D. This clonotype was obtained from a human donor in good health. The CDR3 loop is CASRTLTEKLFF. The CDR3 nucleotides are TGTGCCAGCAGGACACTGACGGAAAAACTGTTTTTT.